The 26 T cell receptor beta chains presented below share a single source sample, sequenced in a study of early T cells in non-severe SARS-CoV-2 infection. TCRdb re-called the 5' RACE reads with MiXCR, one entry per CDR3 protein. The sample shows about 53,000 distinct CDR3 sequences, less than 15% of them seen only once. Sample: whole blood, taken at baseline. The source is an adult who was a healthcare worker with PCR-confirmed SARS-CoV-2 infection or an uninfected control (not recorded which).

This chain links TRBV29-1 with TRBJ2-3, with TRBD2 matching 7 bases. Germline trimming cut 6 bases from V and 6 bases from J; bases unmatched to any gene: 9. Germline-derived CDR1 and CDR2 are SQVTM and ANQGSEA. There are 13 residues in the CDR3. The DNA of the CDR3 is TGCAGCGTAAACTACGGAGCGGGGGATACGCAGTATTTT. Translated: CSVNYGAGDTQYF.

CDR3 bases: TGTGCCAGCAGCTCGTATGCTAGCGGGAGTCATGAGCAGTTCTTC. Its protein product is CASSSYASGSHEQFF. The V call is TRBV5-6, the J call TRBJ2-1; 10 nucleotides align to TRBD2. Trimming took 3 bases from V and 8 from J; bases not matched to a gene: 8. The length of the CDR3 is 15 residues. Germline loops: CDR1 SGHDT, CDR2 YYEEEE.

The DNA of the CDR3 is TGTGCCAGCAGCCAAGATCCGGGAGGGAGGGCCTACAATGAGCAGTTCTTC. As protein: CASSQDPGGRAYNEQFF. V gene TRBV3-1 combines with J gene TRBJ2-1, with 8 positions matching TRBD2. CDR3 size: 17 residues. Germline V gene sequence: CDR1 LGHDT, CDR2 YNNKEL (reference sequence). V trimming: 0 bases; J trimming: 2 bases; junction bases outside the gene matches: 6.

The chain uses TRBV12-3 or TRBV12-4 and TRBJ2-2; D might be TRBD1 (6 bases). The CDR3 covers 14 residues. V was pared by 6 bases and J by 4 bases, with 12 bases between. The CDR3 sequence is CASSPGQTTGELFF. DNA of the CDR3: TGTGCCAGCAGCCCCGGACAGACCACCGGGGAGCTGTTTTTT.

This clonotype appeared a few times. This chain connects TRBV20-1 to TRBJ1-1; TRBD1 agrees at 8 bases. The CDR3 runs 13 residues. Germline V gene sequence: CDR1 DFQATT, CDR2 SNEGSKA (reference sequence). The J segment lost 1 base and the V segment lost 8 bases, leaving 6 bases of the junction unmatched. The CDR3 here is CSPGGLENTEAFF. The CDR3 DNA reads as TGCAGTCCAGGGGGCCTGGAGAACACTGAAGCTTTCTTT.

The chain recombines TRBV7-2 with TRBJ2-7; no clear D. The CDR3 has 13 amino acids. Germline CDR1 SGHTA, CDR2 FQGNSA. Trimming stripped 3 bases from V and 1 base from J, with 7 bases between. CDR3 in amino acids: CASSFGLSYEQYF. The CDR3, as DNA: TGTGCCAGCAGCTTTGGCCTGTCCTACGAGCAGTACTTC.

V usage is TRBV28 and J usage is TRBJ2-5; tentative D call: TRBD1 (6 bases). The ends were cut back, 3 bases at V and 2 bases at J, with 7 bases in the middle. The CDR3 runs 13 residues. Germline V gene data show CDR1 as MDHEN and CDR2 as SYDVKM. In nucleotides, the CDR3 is TGTGCCAGCAGTTTGGGGGCGCAAGAGACCCAGTACTTC. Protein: CASSLGAQETQYF.

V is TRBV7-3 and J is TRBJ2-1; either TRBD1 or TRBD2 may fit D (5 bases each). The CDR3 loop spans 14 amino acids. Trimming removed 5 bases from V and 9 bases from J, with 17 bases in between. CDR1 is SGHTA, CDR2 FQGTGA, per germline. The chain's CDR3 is CASSAGTKGAEQFF. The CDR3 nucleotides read TGTGCCAGCAGCGCCGGGACCAAAGGGGCTGAGCAGTTCTTC.

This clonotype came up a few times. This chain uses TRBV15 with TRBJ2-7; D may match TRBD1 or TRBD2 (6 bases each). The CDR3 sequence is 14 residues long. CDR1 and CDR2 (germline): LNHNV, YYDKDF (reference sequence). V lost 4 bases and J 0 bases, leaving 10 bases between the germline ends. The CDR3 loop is CATSKGGSSYEQYF. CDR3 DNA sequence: TGTGCCACCAGCAAGGGGGGAAGCTCCTACGAGCAGTACTTC.

The CDR3 spells CASTRKTRSYNSPLHF. In DNA form, the CDR3 reads TGTGCCAGCACCCGTAAAACCCGCTCCTATAATTCACCCCTCCACTTT. The chain combines TRBV12-3 or TRBV12-4 with TRBJ1-6; D gene ambiguous. The CDR3 has 16 residues. The V and J ends lost 7 bases and 0 bases respectively, with 13 bases between them.

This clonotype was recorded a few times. CDR3 in DNA: TGCGCCAGCAGCCAAGATACGATCCTTCTTCCCCAGGATACGCAGTATTTT. This gives the protein CASSQDTILLPQDTQYF. The chain joins TRBV4-3 to TRBJ2-3, with unresolved D. The germline V gene encodes CDR1 LGHNA and CDR2 YSLEER. The CDR3 is 17 residues long. Deletions cut 0 bases from V and 6 bases from J, with 19 bases between.

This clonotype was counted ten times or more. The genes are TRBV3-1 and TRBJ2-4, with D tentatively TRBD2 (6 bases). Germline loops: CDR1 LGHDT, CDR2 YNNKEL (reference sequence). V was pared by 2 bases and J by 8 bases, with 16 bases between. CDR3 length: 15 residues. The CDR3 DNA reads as TGTGCCAGCAGCCAATCGTCCTCCGGCGGGGACATTCAGTACTTC. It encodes CASSQSSSGGDIQYF.

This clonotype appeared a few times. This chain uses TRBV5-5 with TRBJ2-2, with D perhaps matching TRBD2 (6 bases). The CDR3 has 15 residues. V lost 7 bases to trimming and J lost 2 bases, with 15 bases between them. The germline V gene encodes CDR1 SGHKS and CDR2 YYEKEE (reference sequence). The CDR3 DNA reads TGTGCCAGCTTCCGGGGGATTCCTAACACCGGGGAGCTGTTTTTT. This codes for CASFRGIPNTGELFF.

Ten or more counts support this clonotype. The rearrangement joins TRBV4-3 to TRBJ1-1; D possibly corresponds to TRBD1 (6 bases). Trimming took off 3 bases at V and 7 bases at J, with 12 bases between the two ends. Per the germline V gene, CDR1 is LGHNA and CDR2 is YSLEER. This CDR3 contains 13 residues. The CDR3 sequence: CASSQGRGVEAFF. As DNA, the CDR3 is TGCGCCAGCAGCCAGGGGAGGGGGGTTGAAGCTTTCTTT.

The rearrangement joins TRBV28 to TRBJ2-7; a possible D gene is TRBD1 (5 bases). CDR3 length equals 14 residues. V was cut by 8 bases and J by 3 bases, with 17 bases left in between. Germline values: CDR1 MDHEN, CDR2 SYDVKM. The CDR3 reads CASGPSGRGYEQYF. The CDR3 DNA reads TGTGCCAGCGGCCCCTCCGGAAGGGGCTACGAGCAGTACTTC.

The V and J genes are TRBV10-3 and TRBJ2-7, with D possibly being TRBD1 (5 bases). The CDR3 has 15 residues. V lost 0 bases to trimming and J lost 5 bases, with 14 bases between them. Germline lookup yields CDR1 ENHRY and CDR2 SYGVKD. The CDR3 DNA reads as TGTGCCATCAGTGAGTCGAATGCAGGGTCTAACGAGCAGTACTTC. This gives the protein CAISESNAGSNEQYF.

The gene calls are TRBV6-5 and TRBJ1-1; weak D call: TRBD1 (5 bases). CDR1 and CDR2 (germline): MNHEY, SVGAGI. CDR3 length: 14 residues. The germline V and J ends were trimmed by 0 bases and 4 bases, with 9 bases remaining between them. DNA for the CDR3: TGTGCCAGCAGTTACTCTCAGGGAGGCACTGAAGCTTTCTTT. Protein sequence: CASSYSQGGTEAFF.

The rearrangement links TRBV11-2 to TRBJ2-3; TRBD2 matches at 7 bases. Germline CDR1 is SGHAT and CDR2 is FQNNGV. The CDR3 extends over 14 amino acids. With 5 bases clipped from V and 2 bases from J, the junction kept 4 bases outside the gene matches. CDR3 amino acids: CASSRRDYTDTQYF. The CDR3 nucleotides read TGTGCCAGCAGCCGTCGGGACTACACAGATACGCAGTATTTT.

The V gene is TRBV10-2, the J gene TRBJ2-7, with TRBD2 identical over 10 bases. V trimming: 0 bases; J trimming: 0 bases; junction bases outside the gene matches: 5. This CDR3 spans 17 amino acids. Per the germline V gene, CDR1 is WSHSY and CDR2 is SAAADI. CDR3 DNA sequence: TGCGCCAGCAGTGAGTCCCCCTCTAGCGGGAGCTCCTACGAGCAGTACTTC. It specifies CASSESPSSGSSYEQYF.

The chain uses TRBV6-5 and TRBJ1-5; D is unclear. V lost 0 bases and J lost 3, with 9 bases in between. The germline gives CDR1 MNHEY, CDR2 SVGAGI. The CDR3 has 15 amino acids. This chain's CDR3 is CASSYSGGSNQPQHF. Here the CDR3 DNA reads TGTGCCAGCAGTTACTCTGGCGGGTCCAATCAGCCCCAGCATTTT.

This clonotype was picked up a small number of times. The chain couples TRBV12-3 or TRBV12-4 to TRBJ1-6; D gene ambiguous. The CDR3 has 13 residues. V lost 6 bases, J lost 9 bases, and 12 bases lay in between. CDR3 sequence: CASSVGPSSPLHF. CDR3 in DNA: TGTGCCAGCAGCGTAGGCCCGTCTTCACCCCTCCACTTT.

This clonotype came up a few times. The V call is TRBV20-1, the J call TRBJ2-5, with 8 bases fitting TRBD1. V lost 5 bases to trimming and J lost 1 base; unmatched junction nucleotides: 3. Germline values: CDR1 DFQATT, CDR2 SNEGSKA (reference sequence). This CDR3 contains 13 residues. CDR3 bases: TGCAGTGCTTCACAGGGGGGCCAAGAGACCCAGTACTTC. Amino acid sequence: CSASQGGQETQYF.

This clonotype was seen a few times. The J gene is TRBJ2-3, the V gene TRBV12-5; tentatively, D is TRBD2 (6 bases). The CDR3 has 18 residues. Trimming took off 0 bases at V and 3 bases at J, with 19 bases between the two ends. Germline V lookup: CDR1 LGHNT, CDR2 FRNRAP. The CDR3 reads CASGLVPDGSSGTDTQYF. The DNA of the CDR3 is TGTGCTAGTGGTTTGGTCCCCGACGGGAGCTCCGGGACAGATACGCAGTATTTT. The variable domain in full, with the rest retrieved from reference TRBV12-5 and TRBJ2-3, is DARVTQTPRHKVTEMGQEVTMRCQPILGHNTVFWYRQTMMQGLELLAYFRNRAPLDDSGMPKDRFSAEMPDATLATLKIQPSEPRDSAVYFCASGLVPDGSSGTDTQYFGPGTRLTVL.

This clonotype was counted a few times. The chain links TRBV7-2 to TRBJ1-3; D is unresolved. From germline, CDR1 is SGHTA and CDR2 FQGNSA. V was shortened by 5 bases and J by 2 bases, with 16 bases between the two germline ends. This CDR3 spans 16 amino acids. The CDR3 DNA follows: TGTGCCAGCAGCCCCCTGGGCCTATTAGCTGGAAACACCATATATTTT. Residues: CASSPLGLLAGNTIYF. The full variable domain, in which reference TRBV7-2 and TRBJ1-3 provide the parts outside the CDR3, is GAGVSQSPSNKVTEKGKDVELRCDPISGHTALYWYRQSLGQGLEFLIYFQGNSAPDKSGLPSDRFSAERTGGSVSTLTIQRTQQEDSAVYLCASSPLGLLAGNTIYFGEGSWLTVV.

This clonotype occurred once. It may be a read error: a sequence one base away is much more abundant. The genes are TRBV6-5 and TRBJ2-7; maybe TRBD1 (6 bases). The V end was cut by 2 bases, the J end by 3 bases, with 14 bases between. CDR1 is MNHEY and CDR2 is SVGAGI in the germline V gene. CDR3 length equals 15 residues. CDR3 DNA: TGTGCCAGCAGTTACACCCAGACAGGCTTCTACGAGCAGTACTTC. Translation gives CASSYTQTGFYEQYF.

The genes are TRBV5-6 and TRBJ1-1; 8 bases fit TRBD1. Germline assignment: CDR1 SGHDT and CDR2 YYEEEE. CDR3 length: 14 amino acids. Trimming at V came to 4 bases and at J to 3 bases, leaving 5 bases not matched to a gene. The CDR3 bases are TGTGCCAGCAGCCGACAGGGGTTAGACACTGAAGCTTTCTTT. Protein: CASSRQGLDTEAFF.